Described below is a single TCR beta chain sequence and its context. What it binds is not known. The data were obtained in a study of cytomegalovirus exposure and HLA in healthy donors. The study, taken as a whole, reports: In a later analysis, compared with equally common non-associated chains, HLA-associated beta chains were more expanded. TCR beta sequences reportedly predicted most subjects' HLA-A and HLA-B alleles accurately. Rarity characterized most TCR sequences, yet some public TCRs appeared in many donors.

Vbeta (60) and Jbeta (13) primers were used in the PCR. Sequenced by immunoSEQ multiplex PCR; TCRdb stores in-frame clones only, minus some. The sample contains around 130,000 clones, roughly 80% of which appear only once. This receptor was taken from a male donor in good health and CMV-seropositive. Sequenced input: PBMCs.

The CDR3 DNA reads as TGTGCCAGCAGCTTAGCCGGGACAGCCAATTACGAGCAGTACTTC. Translated, it gives CASSLAGTANYEQYF. The rearrangement uses TRBV7-2 and TRBJ2-7; 7 bases line up with TRBD1. This CDR3 spans 15 amino acids. The V gene's germline CDR1 is SGHTA and CDR2 FQGNSA. Trimming cost V 0 bases and J 4 bases; bases outside gene matches: 6.